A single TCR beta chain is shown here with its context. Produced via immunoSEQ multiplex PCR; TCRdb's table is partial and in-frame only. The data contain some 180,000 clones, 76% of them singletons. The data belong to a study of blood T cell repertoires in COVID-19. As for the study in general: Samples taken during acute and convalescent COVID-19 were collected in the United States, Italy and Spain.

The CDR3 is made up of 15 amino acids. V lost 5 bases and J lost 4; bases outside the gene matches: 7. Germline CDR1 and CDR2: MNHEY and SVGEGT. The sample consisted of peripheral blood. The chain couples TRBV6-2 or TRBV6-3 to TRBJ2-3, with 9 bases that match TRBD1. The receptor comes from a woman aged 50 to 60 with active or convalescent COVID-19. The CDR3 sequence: CASSTSGTGSDTQYF. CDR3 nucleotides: TGTGCCAGCAGTACCTCCGGGACAGGGTCAGATACGCAGTATTTT.